This record concerns one T cell receptor (beta chain) sequence. Its antigen is still unknown. No per-base quality is available; no much larger clone lies one base away. Using the deep immunoSEQ assay, multiplex PCR amplified TCR CDR3 regions from genomic DNA. Genomic DNA extracted from each cell subset was distributed evenly over all wells of several immunoSEQ 96-well plates, and each plate served as one replicate. For sorted subsets, about 200 ng genomic DNA, equal to tens of thousands of T cell genomes, was loaded into each replicate PCR. Purified libraries were measured with a Qubit 3.0 fluorometer, size-checked on a Bioanalyzer 2100, and measured again with the KAPA Library Quantification kit. Each immunoSEQ 96-well plate was sequenced on its own single-read 150-cycle Illumina NextSeq 550 flow cell. Per the source publication's procedure: Because the immunoSEQ output included only junctional sequences and no quality scores, the filtering could not be the same as the filtering used for full-length reads. To assign V/J genes and CDR3, sequences were annotated against IMGT germline references using PyIR, a Python wrapper for IgBLAST v1.9. Any read was removed if the V/J assignment was weak (E-value above 1e-6), the CDR3 was missing, or the read contained stop codons, out-of-frame junctions, or ambiguous translated residues. V3J clonotypes were defined by identical inferred V gene, J gene, and CDR3 amino acid sequence. Percentage overlap between repertoires was computed as shared unique clonotypes divided by the size of the smaller repertoire. Three approaches were used to assess repertoire richness: RTK rarefaction, the Chao1 estimator, and Recon v2.1 estimates of unobserved clonotypes. OLGA was used to compute generation probabilities for all TCRbeta clonotypes that the gDNA method yielded from a handful of donors. Here the immuneACCESS table is served through TCRdb, limited to in-frame sequences with V and J called. Missing clones are a known gap in these copies; in checked studies unresolved V genes cover under half, and the rest lacks a known reason. V, J and clone size were drawn from that table, and D and trimming were deduced from the DNA. The sample data list 2 million or so clones, and about 95% of these were observed just once. 0.1% to 0.15% of the sample is held by the ten biggest clonotypes.

From the cysteine up to the phenylalanine, the CDR3 has a length of 12 residues. Left in the record is the CDR3 DNA by itself, 36 bases read in frame from the first base. Based on the germline V gene (reference sequence), the CDR1 and CDR2 sequences are SGHAT and FQDESV. The trim is 2 bases for V and 6 bases for J, with a gap of 4 bases between the germline ends. Donors were healthy HIV-negative adults with no recently reported acute infections or vaccinations. All donors were Caucasian adults living in Nashville, Tennessee, USA. CD4+ T cells were enriched by magnetic negative selection; naive cells were then positively selected on CD45RA, and the negative fraction formed the memory subset. Blood was collected by leukapheresis, and PBMCs were isolated by Ficoll-Histopaque density gradient centrifugation and then cryopreserved in liquid nitrogen vapor phase. Analytical flow cytometry was used to check the purity and quantity of every magnetically sorted T cell population. Genomic DNA was isolated from every sorted fraction and measured by UV absorbance on a Nanodrop 2000c.

The data derive from a study of shared clonotypes between healthy human individuals (dated by TCRdb to 2020 to 2022). Context from the whole study: The cohort comprised a couple of women and three men aged 18 to 49 years. Each donor's leukapheresis produced roughly between about 0.9 and 9.5 billion PBMCs. To increase sequencing depth and limit assay-specific biases, TCR repertoire library preparation and sequencing were carried out by different laboratories using diverse techniques. Per donor, three plates each were used for CD4 naive and CD4 memory, two for CD8 naive, and one for CD8 memory. To estimate repertoire size and how much clonotype sharing occurs between individuals, the study deeply sequenced the blood TCR repertoires of five healthy adults. Here is what the overall study found, with its caveats: Pairwise subsampling led to the expectation that sequencing depth would affect the degree of clonotype sharing among donors. Sampling was restricted to blood, and TCR repertoires in tissue are likely to differ from TCR repertoires in blood. The small number of donors limited the genetic and exposure-history diversity represented. Compared with non-shared clonotypes, clonotypes shared by all four sorted-subset donors had higher generation probabilities. About 5% of naive CD4, around 4% of naive CD8, 2% to 2.5% of memory CD4, and approximately 0.4% of memory CD8 clonotypes were shared across a few donors. Larger estimated clonotype richness was generally found for naive subsets than for memory subsets. Rarefaction of sorted-subset datasets indicated incomplete sequencing despite the large sequencing depth.

The rearrangement combines TRBV11-1 with TRBJ2-2; the D segment cannot be called with confidence. The receptor was isolated from a man between 18 and 29 years old in good health. Sequenced: naive CD4+ T cells sorted from blood. Taken with the paper, the label for cell subset or site translates to: CD45RA+ positively selected. The DNA sequence is given as TGTGCCAGCAGCTTAAGAGCCGGGGAGCTGTTTTTT. Its translation reads: CASSLRAGELFF.